Listed here are 17 T cell receptor beta chains from one sample, sequenced in a study of shared T cell receptors in the human thymus. Here immunoSEQ multiplex PCR was the method, and the copy in TCRdb shows in-frame clones only, minus some. The repertoire includes 700,000 or so clones, around 85% of them detected once, and around 0.0094% sits in the top ten. This sample also appeared in a second study, on human thymus T cells.

Sequencing was performed on thymocytes. These receptors all come from a girl less than two years old with a congenital heart defect.

The V call is TRBV6-1, the J call TRBJ1-2; possibly TRBD1 for D (6 bases). V was pared by 2 bases and J by 6 bases, with 19 bases between. There are 16 residues in the CDR3. Germline CDR1 is MNHNS and CDR2 is SASEGT. The CDR3 DNA is TGTGCCAGCAGTGAAAGGAACAGGGATGATGAAAATGGCTACACCTTC. Its translation is CASSERNRDDENGYTF.

This clone was observed a few times. V and J are TRBV20-1 and TRBJ1-4; D possibly corresponds to TRBD1 (5 bases). In germline, CDR1 is DFQATT, CDR2 SNEGSKA (reference sequence). The CDR3 has 10 residues. Trimming pared 3 bases from V and 14 bases from J, leaving 10 bases between. The CDR3 nucleotides read TGCAGTGCTAGGGGGGGATCTCTGTTTTTT. Its protein product is CSARGGSLFF.

The chain has TRBV28 and TRBJ2-7, with D perhaps matching TRBD2 (5 bases). Trimming removed 6 bases from V and 3 bases from J, with 15 bases in between. The V gene's germline CDR1 is MDHEN and CDR2 SYDVKM. This CDR3 contains 14 residues. The CDR3 DNA follows: TGTGCCAGCAGCCACGGACTTCCAAGCTACGAGCAGTACTTC. Translating it yields CASSHGLPSYEQYF.

This rearrangement joins TRBV6-1 to TRBJ1-5, with D tentatively TRBD1 (6 bases). Germline V gene lookup returns CDR1 MNHNS and CDR2 SASEGT. The CDR3 consists of 17 residues. The germline V and J ends were trimmed by 1 base and 0 bases, with 13 bases remaining between them. CDR3 amino acids: CASSEEQGTYSNQPQHF. The CDR3 DNA reads as TGTGCCAGCAGTGAAGAGCAGGGGACATATAGCAATCAGCCCCAGCATTTT.

The chain couples TRBV29-1 to TRBJ1-4; D gene unclear. CDR1 is SQVTM, CDR2 ANQGSEA, per germline. This CDR3 spans 14 amino acids. V was clipped by 6 bases and J by 8 bases, with 19 bases between them. In DNA form, the CDR3 reads TGCAGCGTCTCCTTCTTCAATAACGAGGAAAAACTGTTTTTT. It is translated as CSVSFFNNEEKLFF. Drawing the rest from reference TRBV29-1 and TRBJ1-4, the complete variable domain is SAVISQKPSRDICQRGTSLTIQCQVDSQVTMMFWYRQQPGQSLTLIATANQGSEATYESGFVIDKFPISRPNLTFSTLTVSNMSPEDSSIYLCSVSFFNNEEKLFFGSGTQLSVL.

The chain has TRBV27 and TRBJ1-2; D gene uncertain. CDR3 length equals 15 residues. CDR1 MNHEY and CDR2 SMNVEV come from the germline V gene (reference sequence). Trimming stripped 5 bases from V and 0 bases from J, with 13 bases between. In DNA, the CDR3 is TGTGCCAGCAGTCCCAACCTAATACCTAACTATGGCTACACCTTC. The encoded protein is CASSPNLIPNYGYTF.

This chain uses TRBV18 with TRBJ1-2, with D tentatively TRBD1 (5 bases). In germline, CDR1 is KGHSH, CDR2 LQKENI. The CDR3 loop spans 15 amino acids. V was cut by 3 bases and J by 4 bases, with 15 bases left in between. For the CDR3, the DNA is TGTGCCAGCTCACCCTTCGGAAGGGGCCTCTATGGCTACACCTTC. This codes for CASSPFGRGLYGYTF.

The chain carries TRBV6-1 and TRBJ2-1, with no clear D. The V and J ends lost 4 bases and 5 bases respectively, with 3 bases between them. This CDR3 spans 11 amino acids. Germline assignment: CDR1 MNHNS and CDR2 SASEGT. The CDR3 DNA is TGTGCCAGCAGTGTTAACAATGAGCAGTTCTTC. Amino acid sequence: CASSVNNEQFF.

This clone was recorded a few times. This chain links TRBV18 with TRBJ1-5, with 8 nucleotides matching TRBD1. The CDR3 length is 14 residues. Looked up from germline, CDR1 is KGHSH and CDR2 is LQKENI. The J segment lost 4 bases and the V segment lost 6 bases, leaving 5 bases of the junction unmatched. This CDR3 is CASSQTGVNQPQHF. In nucleotides, the CDR3 is TGTGCCAGCTCCCAGACAGGGGTGAATCAGCCCCAGCATTTT.

The gene calls are TRBV12-5 and TRBJ1-1; D is possibly TRBD1 (5 bases). Germline lookup yields CDR1 LGHNT and CDR2 FRNRAP. V was trimmed by 0 bases and J by 5 bases, leaving 10 bases between them. The CDR3 runs 14 residues. The CDR3 nucleotides read TGTGCTAGTGGTTTGGTAAAGGGGAAGACTGAAGCTTTCTTT. It codes for CASGLVKGKTEAFF.

V and J are TRBV12-5 and TRBJ1-1, with D possibly TRBD1 on 6 matching bases. Per the germline V gene, CDR1 is LGHNT and CDR2 is FRNRAP. The CDR3 is made up of 16 amino acids. V dropped 2 bases and J dropped 3 bases, with 16 bases sitting between them. The CDR3 DNA sequence: TGTGCTAGTGGTTTGCATCAACAGGGTCTTGACACTGAAGCTTTCTTT. Translating gives CASGLHQQGLDTEAFF.

This clone was recorded only once. The V call is TRBV18, the J call TRBJ2-5; 8 nucleotides agree with TRBD1. The germline V gene has CDR1 KGHSH and CDR2 LQKENI. The CDR3 contains 14 residues. Germline trimming cut 6 bases from V and 3 bases from J; bases unmatched to any gene: 6. DNA for the CDR3: TGTGCCAGCTCGCCCCGGACAGGGAAAGAGACCCAGTACTTC. Its translation: CASSPRTGKETQYF.

CDR3 DNA: TGTGCCAGCAGTGTCACTTCGAAAGACAGGGACGGATATGGCTACACCTTC. Amino acid sequence: CASSVTSKDRDGYGYTF. The chain links TRBV6-1 to TRBJ1-2, with 7 bases fitting TRBD1. The CDR3 length is 17 residues. Germline V gene data show CDR1 as MNHNS and CDR2 as SASEGT. Trimming removed 4 bases from V and 5 bases from J; junction bases left unmatched: 16.

The chain employs TRBV6-6 and TRBJ2-3; the D gene is possibly TRBD1 (6 bases). Germline V gene sequence: CDR1 MNHNY, CDR2 SVGAGI (reference sequence). CDR3 size: 13 residues. Trimming took 5 bases from V and 8 from J, leaving 14 bases between them. CDR3 amino acids: CASSATGIATQYF. The CDR3 DNA is TGTGCCAGCAGTGCCACAGGGATTGCTACGCAGTATTTT.

J is TRBJ2-2 and V is TRBV18; TRBD1 agrees at 8 bases. This CDR3 has 14 residues. The V and J ends lost 7 bases and 1 base, in that order; junction bases with no gene match: 2. The V gene's germline CDR1 is KGHSH and CDR2 LQKENI. DNA of the CDR3: TGTGCCAGCTACGGGACAGGGAACACCGGGGAGCTGTTTTTT. As protein: CASYGTGNTGELFF.

In this sample, this clone turned up a few times. The chain joins TRBV4-1 to TRBJ2-7, with D unclear. Between the trimmed V and J ends, which lost 1 base and 2 bases, there was a span of 12 bases. Germline CDR1 reads MGHRA; CDR2 reads YSYEKL. The CDR3 is 15 residues long. Written as DNA, the CDR3 is TGCGCCAGCAGCCAAGTGGTCATTACTGCCTACGAGCAGTACTTC. Amino acid sequence: CASSQVVITAYEQYF.

J is TRBJ1-1 and V is TRBV7-2; 8 bases match TRBD1. In germline, CDR1 is SGHTA, CDR2 FQGNSA. V shed 4 bases and J 0 bases; nucleotides not matched to a gene: 10. This CDR3 contains 17 residues. CDR3 sequence reads: CASSSRQGPNMNTEAFF. In DNA, the CDR3 is TGTGCCAGCAGCTCACGACAGGGGCCCAATATGAACACTGAAGCTTTCTTT.